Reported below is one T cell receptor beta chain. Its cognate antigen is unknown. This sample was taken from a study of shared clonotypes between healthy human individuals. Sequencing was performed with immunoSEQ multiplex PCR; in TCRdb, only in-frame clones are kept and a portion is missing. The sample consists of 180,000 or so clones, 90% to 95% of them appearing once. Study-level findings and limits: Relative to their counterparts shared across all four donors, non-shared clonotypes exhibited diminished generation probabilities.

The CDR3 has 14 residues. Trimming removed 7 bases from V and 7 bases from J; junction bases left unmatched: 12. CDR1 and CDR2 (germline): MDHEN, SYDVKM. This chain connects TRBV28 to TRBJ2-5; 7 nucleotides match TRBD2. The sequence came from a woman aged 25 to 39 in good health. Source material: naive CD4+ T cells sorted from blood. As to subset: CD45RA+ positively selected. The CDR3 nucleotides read TGTGCCAGCAATCCAGCGGGACGCCAGGGGACCCAGTACTTC. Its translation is CASNPAGRQGTQYF.